Listed below are T cell receptor beta chains from one sample, sequenced in a study of human T cells and chemical hapten exposure. A single record per CDR3 protein comes from TCRdb applying MiXCR to the RACE reads. This table holds over 100,000 distinct CDR3 sequences, roughly a tenth found once. This sample comprised whole blood, obtained in connection with sensitization to the hapten diphenylcyclopropenone (DPC). The receptors shown here come from a woman in her thirties or forties with alopecia areata. Some clones in this sample may be carry-over from other donors' samples. CDR3s include the opening cysteine and the closing phenylalanine or tryptophan. Fields, in order: J gene, clone size, CDR3 length, V gene, D gene, CDR3 DNA, CDR3 protein. D genes are given only for firm matches. Clone size is stated in some rows and not others, as once, few, many or a class when expanded.

j_gene: TRBJ1-3; abundance: many; len: 18; v_gene: TRBV7-2; d_gene: .; CDR3nt: TGTGCCAGCAGCTTAGATAGGTTAGCAGGTCGCTCTGGAAACACCATATATTTT; CDR3aa: CASSLDRLAGRSGNTIYF
j_gene: TRBJ2-3; abundance: many; len: 18; v_gene: TRBV7-2; d_gene: TRBD2; CDR3nt: TGTGCCAGCAGCTTTGGGACTAGCGGGGGCCTTAGCACAGATACGCAGTATTTT; CDR3aa: CASSFGTSGGLSTDTQYF
j_gene: TRBJ1-2; abundance: .; len: 14; v_gene: TRBV3-1; d_gene: .; CDR3nt: TGTGCCAGCAGCCAAGATGAGGCCCGATATGGCTACACCTTC; CDR3aa: CASSQDEARYGYTF
j_gene: TRBJ2-7; abundance: .; len: 13; v_gene: TRBV6-6; d_gene: .; CDR3nt: TGTGCCAGCAGTTCGCCCTCGGACAGCGAGCAGTACTTC; CDR3aa: CASSSPSDSEQYF
j_gene: TRBJ1-5; abundance: few; len: 15; v_gene: TRBV7-9; d_gene: TRBD1; CDR3nt: TGTGCCAGCAGCACAGGGGATCGTAGCAATCAGCCCCAGCATTTT; CDR3aa: CASSTGDRSNQPQHF
j_gene: TRBJ1-5; abundance: many; len: 16; v_gene: TRBV4-3; d_gene: .; CDR3nt: TGCGCCAGCAGCCAAGATCTGTTGACTCGGGATCAGCCCCAGCATTTT; CDR3aa: CASSQDLLTRDQPQHF
j_gene: TRBJ1-6; abundance: many; len: 13; v_gene: TRBV6-6; d_gene: .; CDR3nt: TGTGCCAGCAGTACGGACAGCCATTCACCCCTCCACTTT; CDR3aa: CASSTDSHSPLHF
j_gene: TRBJ2-1; abundance: .; len: 13; v_gene: TRBV6-4; d_gene: .; CDR3nt: TGTGCCAGCAGTGGCCAGCCGGGCAATGAGCAGTTCTTC; CDR3aa: CASSGQPGNEQFF
j_gene: TRBJ2-2; abundance: few; len: 17; v_gene: TRBV19; d_gene: .; CDR3nt: TGTGCCAGTAGTATGCCCCTTGTACAGGAGAACACCGGGGAGCTGTTTTTT; CDR3aa: CASSMPLVQENTGELFF
j_gene: TRBJ1-2; abundance: many; len: 15; v_gene: TRBV21-1; d_gene: .; CDR3nt: TGTGCCAGCATCTCCGGACAGGGGGTTAAGGATGGCTACACCTTC; CDR3aa: CASISGQGVKDGYTF